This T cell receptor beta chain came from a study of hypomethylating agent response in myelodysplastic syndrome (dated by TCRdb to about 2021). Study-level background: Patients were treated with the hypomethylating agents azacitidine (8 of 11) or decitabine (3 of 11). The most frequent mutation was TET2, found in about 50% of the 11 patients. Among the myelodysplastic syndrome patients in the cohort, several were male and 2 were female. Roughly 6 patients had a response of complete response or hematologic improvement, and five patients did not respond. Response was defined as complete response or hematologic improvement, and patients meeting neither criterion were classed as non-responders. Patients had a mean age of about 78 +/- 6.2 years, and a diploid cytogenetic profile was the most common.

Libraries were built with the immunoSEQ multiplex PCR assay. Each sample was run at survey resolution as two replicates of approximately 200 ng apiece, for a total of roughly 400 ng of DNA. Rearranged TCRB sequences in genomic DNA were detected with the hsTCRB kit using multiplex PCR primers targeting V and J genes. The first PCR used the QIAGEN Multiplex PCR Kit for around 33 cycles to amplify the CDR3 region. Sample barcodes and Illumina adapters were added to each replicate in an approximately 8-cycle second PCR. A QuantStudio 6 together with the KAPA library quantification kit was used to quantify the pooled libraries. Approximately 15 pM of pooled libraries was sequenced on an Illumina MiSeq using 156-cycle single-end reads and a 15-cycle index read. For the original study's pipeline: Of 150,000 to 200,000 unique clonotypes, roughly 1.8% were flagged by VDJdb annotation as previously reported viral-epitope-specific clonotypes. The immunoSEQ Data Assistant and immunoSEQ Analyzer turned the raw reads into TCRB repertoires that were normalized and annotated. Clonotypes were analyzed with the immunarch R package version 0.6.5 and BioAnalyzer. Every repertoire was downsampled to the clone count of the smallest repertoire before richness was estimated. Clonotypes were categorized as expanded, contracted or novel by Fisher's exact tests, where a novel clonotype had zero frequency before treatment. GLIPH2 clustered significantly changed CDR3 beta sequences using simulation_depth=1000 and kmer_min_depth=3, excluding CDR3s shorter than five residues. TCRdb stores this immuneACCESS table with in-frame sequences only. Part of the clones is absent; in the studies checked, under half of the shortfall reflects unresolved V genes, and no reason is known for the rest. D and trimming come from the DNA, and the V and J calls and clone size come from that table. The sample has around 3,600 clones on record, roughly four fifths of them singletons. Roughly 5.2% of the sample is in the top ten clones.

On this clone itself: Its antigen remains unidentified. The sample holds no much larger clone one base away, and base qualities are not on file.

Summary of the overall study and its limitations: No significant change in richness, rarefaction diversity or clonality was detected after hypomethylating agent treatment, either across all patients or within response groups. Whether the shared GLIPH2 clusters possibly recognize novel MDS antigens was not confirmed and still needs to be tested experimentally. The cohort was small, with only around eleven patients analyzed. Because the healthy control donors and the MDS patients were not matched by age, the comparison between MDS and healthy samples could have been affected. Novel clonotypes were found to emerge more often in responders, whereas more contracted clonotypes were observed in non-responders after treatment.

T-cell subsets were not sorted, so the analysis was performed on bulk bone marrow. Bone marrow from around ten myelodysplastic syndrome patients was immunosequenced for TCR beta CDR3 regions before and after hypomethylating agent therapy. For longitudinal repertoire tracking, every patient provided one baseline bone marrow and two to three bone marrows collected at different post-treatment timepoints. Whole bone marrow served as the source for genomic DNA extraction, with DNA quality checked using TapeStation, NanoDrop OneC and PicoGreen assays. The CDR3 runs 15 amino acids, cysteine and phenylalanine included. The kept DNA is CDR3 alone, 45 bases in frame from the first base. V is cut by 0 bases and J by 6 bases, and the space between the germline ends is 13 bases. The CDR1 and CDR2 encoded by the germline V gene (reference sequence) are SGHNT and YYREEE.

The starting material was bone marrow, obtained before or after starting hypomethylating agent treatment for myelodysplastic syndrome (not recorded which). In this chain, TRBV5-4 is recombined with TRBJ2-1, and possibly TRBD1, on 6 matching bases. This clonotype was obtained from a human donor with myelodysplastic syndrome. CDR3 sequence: CASSLAGQRPNEQFF. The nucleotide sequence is TGTGCCAGCAGCTTGGCCGGACAGCGCCCCAATGAGCAGTTCTTC. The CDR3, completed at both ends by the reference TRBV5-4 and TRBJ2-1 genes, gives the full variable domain ETGVTQSPTHLIKTRGQQVTLRCSSQSGHNTVSWYQQALGQGPQFIFQYYREEENGRGNFPPRFSGLQFPNYSSELNVNALELDDSALYLCASSLAGQRPNEQFFGPGTRLTVL.